These 22 T cell receptor beta chains came from one sample sequenced in a study of identical twins. TCRdb reprocessed the 5' RACE reads via MiXCR and lists one record per CDR3 protein. The table has 1.5 million to 2 million distinct CDR3 sequences, 25% to 35% seen once. Sequencing input: cord blood. These receptors originate from a newborn girl in good health.

This clonotype came up once. The chain links TRBV20-1 to TRBJ2-3, with TRBD2 matching 8 bases. The CDR3 covers 17 residues. V was clipped by 1 base and J by 1 base; unmatched bases: 10. Germline V CDR1 and CDR2: DFQATT, SNEGSKA (reference sequence). The CDR3 bases are TGCAGTGCTAGAGCGGGTTTGTGGCGGGGGGGCACAGATACGCAGTATTTT. Its translation is CSARAGLWRGGTDTQYF.

The V call is TRBV3-1, the J call TRBJ2-1, with a possible D match to TRBD1 (6 bases). This CDR3 is 15 amino acids long. The germline V and J ends were trimmed by 0 bases and 5 bases, with 11 bases remaining between them. Germline-derived CDR1 and CDR2 are LGHDT and YNNKEL (reference sequence). The CDR3 bases are TGTGCCAGCAGCCAAGATTGGGGGCGGGACAATGAGCAGTTCTTC. This codes for CASSQDWGRDNEQFF.

This sequence joins TRBV29-1 and TRBJ1-3; D uncertain. Between the trimmed V and J ends, which lost 5 bases and 4 bases, there was a span of 9 bases. Looked up from germline, CDR1 is SQVTM and CDR2 is ANQGSEA. The CDR3 runs to 12 residues. The CDR3 DNA sequence: TGCAGCGTTTCGGGGTTCGGAAACACCATATATTTT. Its protein is CSVSGFGNTIYF.

This clonotype was observed a few times. The chain links TRBV3-1 to TRBJ2-3; D is perhaps TRBD2 (5 bases). CDR1 is LGHDT, CDR2 YNNKEL, per germline (reference sequence). V dropped 2 bases and J dropped 11 bases, with 11 bases sitting between them. The CDR3 runs to 12 residues. The CDR3 DNA is TGTGCCAGCAGCCAACACGGACTGGAGCAGTATTTT. This translates into CASSQHGLEQYF.

The chain's CDR3 is CASSLAGFDEKLFF. As DNA, the CDR3 is TGCGCCAGCAGCTTGGCGGGTTTTGATGAAAAACTGTTTTTT. The chain joins TRBV5-1 to TRBJ1-4; no definite D call. Looked up from germline, CDR1 is SGHRS and CDR2 is YFSETQ. Between the trimmed V and J ends, which lost 0 bases and 6 bases, there was a span of 9 bases. The CDR3 totals 14 residues.

This clonotype appeared once. The V call is TRBV4-2, the J call TRBJ2-2; D gene unclear. Germline assignment: CDR1 LGHNA and CDR2 YNFKEQ. Deletions cut 0 bases from V and 4 bases from J, with 15 bases between. The CDR3 covers 17 residues. CDR3 in amino acids: CASSQDPFSAGTGELFF. The CDR3 bases are TGTGCCAGCAGCCAAGATCCCTTCTCAGCAGGCACCGGGGAGCTGTTTTTT.

This clonotype was recorded only once. The chain employs TRBV5-6 and TRBJ2-3, with 13 bases that match TRBD2. The CDR3 is made up of 15 amino acids. Germline V gene sequence: CDR1 SGHDT, CDR2 YYEEEE. V was clipped by 4 bases and J by 6 bases; unmatched bases: 5. CDR3 DNA sequence: TGTGCCAGCAGCGGACTAGCGGGGGCGGGGGATACGCAGTATTTT. It yields the protein CASSGLAGAGDTQYF.

This clonotype was seen a handful of times. The chain carries TRBV28 and TRBJ2-6; D is undetermined. Germline lookup yields CDR1 MDHEN and CDR2 SYDVKM. The CDR3 runs to 14 residues. The V gene lost 7 bases and the J gene lost 0 bases, with 7 bases spanning the gap. CDR3 nucleotides: TGTGCCAGCATAGAACACTCTGGGGCCAACGTCCTGACTTTC. Translating it yields CASIEHSGANVLTF.

CDR3 DNA: TGTGCCAGCTCACCGCGGACTAGTCAGGAGCAGTTCTTC. Translation gives CASSPRTSQEQFF. J is TRBJ2-1 and V is TRBV18; TRBD2 aligns across 7 bases. With 3 bases clipped from V and 10 bases from J, the junction kept 6 bases outside the gene matches. The germline V gene encodes CDR1 KGHSH and CDR2 LQKENI. The CDR3 covers 13 residues.

This chain joins TRBV12-5 and TRBJ2-5; unclear D gene. Germline loops: CDR1 LGHNT, CDR2 FRNRAP. Trimming cost V 0 bases and J 5 bases, with 4 bases left between them. The CDR3 extends over 12 amino acids. CDR3 protein: CASGLVPETQYF. The DNA for the CDR3 is TGTGCTAGTGGTTTGGTACCGGAGACCCAGTACTTC.

The chain has TRBV20-1 and TRBJ2-1; no clear D. The germline V gene encodes CDR1 DFQATT and CDR2 SNEGSKA (reference sequence). The ends were cut back, 3 bases at V and 3 bases at J, with 12 bases in the middle. The CDR3 loop spans 14 amino acids. CDR3 coding DNA: TGCAGTGCTAGGCGCAGGTCCTTCTACAATGAGCAGTTCTTC. Amino acids: CSARRRSFYNEQFF.

This clonotype has more than one count but fewer than ten. The rearrangement joins TRBV9 to TRBJ2-7, with 8 bases matching TRBD2. CDR1 SGDLS and CDR2 YYNGEE come from the germline V gene. After removal of 4 bases from V and 0 bases from J, the junction contained 3 bases not matched to a gene. CDR3 length: 14 amino acids. This CDR3 is CASSISGGSYEQYF. The CDR3 region has the DNA TGTGCCAGCAGCATCAGCGGGGGCTCCTACGAGCAGTACTTC. The full variable domain, with the rest looked up from reference TRBV9 and TRBJ2-7, is DSGVTQTPKHLITATGQRVTLRCSPRSGDLSVYWYQQSLDQGLQFLIQYYNGEERAKGNILERFSAQQFPDLHSELNLSSLELGDSALYFCASSISGGSYEQYFGPGTRLTVT.

This chain links TRBV28 with TRBJ2-7; 10 bases line up with TRBD2. Germline lookup yields CDR1 MDHEN and CDR2 SYDVKM. CDR3 length equals 18 residues. V gave up 5 bases and J gave up 3 bases; unmatched junction bases: 16. The CDR3 protein is CASSGVVLGLAFNYEQYF. The CDR3 bases are TGTGCCAGCAGTGGCGTAGTGTTGGGACTAGCGTTCAACTACGAGCAGTACTTC.

This clonotype showed up just a few times. V is TRBV6-6 and J is TRBJ1-2; 8 bases match TRBD1. Germline trimming cut 2 bases from V and 3 bases from J; bases unmatched to any gene: 8. The CDR3 contains 16 residues. CDR1 MNHNY and CDR2 SVGAGI come from the germline V gene (reference sequence). In DNA form, the CDR3 reads TGTGCCAGCAGTTACGGGACAGGTTTGGGCCACTATGGCTACACCTTC. Its translation is CASSYGTGLGHYGYTF.

V gene TRBV7-8 combines with J gene TRBJ1-4, with 9 bases that match TRBD1. The CDR3 loop spans 18 amino acids. Germline-derived CDR1 and CDR2 are SGHVS and FQNEAQ. Unmatched junction bases numbered 10, after V lost 1 base and J lost 4 bases. CDR3 sequence: CASSLVGQGLSYNEKLFF. The CDR3 nucleotides are TGTGCCAGCAGCTTAGTGGGACAGGGTCTCTCTTATAATGAAAAACTGTTTTTT.

The chain couples TRBV19 to TRBJ2-1; D remains ambiguous. The CDR3 has 16 residues. Germline CDR1 is LNHDA and CDR2 is SQIVND (reference sequence). V was pared by 1 base and J by 0 bases, with 10 bases between. This chain's CDR3 is CASSIAASSSYNEQFF. In DNA, the CDR3 is TGTGCCAGTAGTATAGCGGCCTCTAGCTCCTACAATGAGCAGTTCTTC.

The J gene is TRBJ2-3, the V gene TRBV4-2; 10 bases align to TRBD2. The CDR3 loop spans 16 amino acids. Germline V gene data show CDR1 as LGHNA and CDR2 as YNFKEQ. Trimming removed 5 bases from V and 3 bases from J; junction bases left unmatched: 8. CDR3 amino acids: CASSELAGSGTDTQYF. The CDR3 DNA reads TGTGCCAGCAGCGAACTAGCGGGGAGTGGAACAGATACGCAGTATTTT.

The chain joins TRBV20-1 to TRBJ2-7; perhaps TRBD2 as D (5 bases). V was trimmed by 3 bases and J by 3 bases, leaving 15 bases between them. The CDR3 loop spans 14 amino acids. Per germline, CDR1 DFQATT and CDR2 SNEGSKA (reference sequence). The CDR3 loop reads CSARGVLALYEQYF. The DNA of the CDR3 is TGCAGTGCTAGGGGAGTGTTAGCCCTCTACGAGCAGTACTTC.

The chain carries TRBV20-1 and TRBJ1-1, with 8 bases identical to TRBD1. The junction had 16 bases not matched to a gene; V was cut back by 8 bases and J by 5 bases. Germline V gene data show CDR1 as DFQATT and CDR2 as SNEGSKA (reference sequence). This CDR3 is 15 amino acids long. Here the CDR3 reads CSCGAGRGRLTEAFF. The CDR3 DNA follows: TGCAGTTGCGGGGCTGGCAGGGGGCGGTTGACTGAAGCTTTCTTT.

This chain connects TRBV20-1 to TRBJ2-3; TRBD2 matches 10 bases. The V gene end was trimmed by 5 bases and the J gene end by 5 bases; junction bases not matched to a gene: 7. The CDR3 runs to 14 residues. Germline values: CDR1 DFQATT, CDR2 SNEGSKA (reference sequence). CDR3 DNA sequence: TGCAGTGCTGAAGCGGGAGGGCCGGTAGATACGCAGTATTTT. Translating it yields CSAEAGGPVDTQYF.

The rearrangement uses TRBV3-1 and TRBJ2-3, with a tentative D call TRBD1 (6 bases). Deletions cut 4 bases from V and 3 bases from J, with 17 bases between. The CDR3 runs 16 residues. Germline assignment: CDR1 LGHDT and CDR2 YNNKEL (reference sequence). The chain's CDR3 is CASSRTGTMRTDTQYF. DNA for the CDR3: TGTGCCAGCAGCCGGACCGGGACAATGAGAACAGATACGCAGTATTTT.

This clonotype was observed a few times. The rearrangement uses TRBV7-2 and TRBJ1-2, with D perhaps TRBD1 (5 bases). V was clipped by 5 bases and J by 6 bases, with 16 bases between them. Germline V gene sequence: CDR1 SGHTA, CDR2 FQGNSA. The CDR3 covers 14 residues. CDR3 protein: CASSRGAPLDGYTF. The CDR3 DNA sequence: TGTGCCAGCAGCCGAGGGGCACCCCTGGATGGCTACACCTTC.